The 26 T cell receptor beta chains below come from one sample, sequenced in a study of T cell clones after liver transplantation. The data were produced by immunoSEQ multiplex PCR, yet TCRdb's version contains in-frame clones alone and is incomplete. The sample lists some 110,000 clones, more than 75% occurring once. The source was CD4+ T cells from blood, collected before liver transplant. All receptors come from a human donor who received a liver transplant.

The rearrangement links TRBV11-2 to TRBJ1-6, with 8 bases matching TRBD1. V lost 1 base to trimming and J lost 15 bases; unmatched junction nucleotides: 5. CDR1 and CDR2 (germline): SGHAT, FQNNGV. The CDR3 contains 13 residues. The CDR3: CASSLGGQVVLHF. CDR3 in DNA: TGTGCCAGCAGCTTAGGGGGACAGGTGGTCCTCCACTTT.

The chain employs TRBV28 and TRBJ1-5, with 8 bases lining up with TRBD1. V was clipped by 7 bases and J by 6 bases; unmatched bases: 11. This CDR3 region has 15 residues. CDR1 and CDR2 (germline): MDHEN, SYDVKM. The CDR3 coding sequence is TGTGCCAGCATCCCGGACAGGGTAATATCTCAGCCCCAGCATTTT. The encoded protein is CASIPDRVISQPQHF.

The rearrangement links TRBV7-3 to TRBJ2-2; possible D gene TRBD2, 6 bases. The CDR3 extends over 14 amino acids. V was trimmed by 4 bases and J by 5 bases, leaving 11 bases between them. Germline CDR1 is SGHTA and CDR2 is FQGTGA. The CDR3 reads CASSSEGKTGELFF. For the CDR3, the DNA is TGTGCCAGCAGCTCGGAGGGGAAAACCGGGGAGCTGTTTTTT.

This clone was seen more than once but under ten times. The chain employs TRBV7-2 and TRBJ2-1; 9 bases are shared with TRBD1. The germline gives CDR1 SGHTA, CDR2 FQGNSA. The V and J ends lost 5 bases and 5 bases, in that order; junction bases with no gene match: 4. This CDR3 comprises 14 residues. The CDR3: CASSRDRANNEQFF. For the CDR3, the DNA is TGTGCCAGCAGCCGGGACAGGGCAAACAATGAGCAGTTCTTC.

J is TRBJ1-5 and V is TRBV6-5, with TRBD1 matching over 8 bases. V gave up 8 bases and J gave up 16 bases; unmatched junction bases: 10. CDR1 is MNHEY, CDR2 SVGAGI, per germline. The CDR3 consists of 11 residues. CDR3 sequence reads: CASVEGQGQHF. The CDR3 nucleotides are TGTGCCAGCGTGGAAGGACAGGGTCAACATTTT.

The chain links TRBV20-1 to TRBJ1-2; unclear D gene. Trimming pared 6 bases from V and 5 bases from J, leaving 10 bases between. The CDR3 extends over 11 amino acids. Germline V gene lookup returns CDR1 DFQATT and CDR2 SNEGSKA (reference sequence). This CDR3 is CSALGGYGYTF. The CDR3 DNA follows: TGCAGTGCCTTAGGAGGGTATGGCTACACCTTC.

CDR3 region: CSVDDRVNTEAFF. CDR3 coding DNA: TGCAGCGTTGACGACAGAGTGAACACTGAAGCTTTCTTT. The chain links TRBV29-1 to TRBJ1-1; D might be TRBD1 (5 bases). Trimming took off 3 bases at V and 0 bases at J, with 8 bases between the two ends. The germline V gene encodes CDR1 SQVTM and CDR2 ANQGSEA. The CDR3 length is 13 residues.

The rearrangement uses TRBV5-4 and TRBJ2-1; 12 positions agree with TRBD2. The CDR3 extends over 15 amino acids. J was trimmed by 12 bases and V by 4 bases; bases with no gene match: 11. Germline CDR1 reads SGHNT; CDR2 reads YYREEE (reference sequence). The CDR3 is CASSPRLAGVEVQFF. The CDR3 nucleotides read TGTGCCAGCAGCCCGAGACTAGCGGGAGTAGAAGTGCAGTTCTTC. Full variable domain (missing parts from reference TRBV5-4 and TRBJ2-1): ETGVTQSPTHLIKTRGQQVTLRCSSQSGHNTVSWYQQALGQGPQFIFQYYREEENGRGNFPPRFSGLQFPNYSSELNVNALELDDSALYLCASSPRLAGVEVQFFGPGTRLTVL.

The rearrangement links TRBV5-1 to TRBJ1-5; the match to TRBD1 covers 8 bases. This CDR3 has 14 amino acids. Germline CDR1 SGHRS, CDR2 YFSETQ. The trim removed 5 bases at V and 2 bases at J, leaving 3 bases unmatched. CDR3 loop: CASRPDRGNQPQHF. Written as DNA, the CDR3 is TGCGCCAGCAGACCGGACAGGGGCAATCAGCCCCAGCATTTT. Supplemented by reference TRBV5-1 and TRBJ1-5, the full variable domain reads KAGVTQTPRYLIKTRGQQVTLSCSPISGHRSVSWYQQTPGQGLQFLFEYFSETQRNKGNFPGRFSGRQFSNSRSEMNVSTLELGDSALYLCASRPDRGNQPQHFGDGTRLSIL.

The chain links TRBV5-1 to TRBJ2-7; the D call may be TRBD1 or TRBD2 (5 bases each). V was trimmed by 4 bases and J by 2 bases, leaving 13 bases between them. The CDR3 extends over 14 amino acids. Germline CDR1 and CDR2: SGHRS and YFSETQ. CDR3 bases: TGCGCCAGCAGCGCCCGAGGGGCCGCCTACGAGCAGTACTTC. It is translated as CASSARGAAYEQYF.

V usage is TRBV4-2 and J usage is TRBJ2-5; 8 bases are shared with TRBD2. CDR1 and CDR2 (germline): LGHNA, YNFKEQ. The CDR3 runs to 15 residues. V lost 5 bases, J lost 8 bases, and 13 bases stayed unmatched. CDR3 sequence: CASSTGGAGPETQYF. The DNA for the CDR3 is TGTGCCAGCAGCACCGGGGGGGCGGGCCCGGAAACCCAGTACTTC.

V is TRBV6-5 and J is TRBJ2-7; D is uncertain. Looked up from germline, CDR1 is MNHEY and CDR2 is SVGAGI. This CDR3 contains 12 residues. The ends were cut back, 5 bases at V and 6 bases at J, with 11 bases in the middle. CDR3 region: CASSRGHGEQYF. In DNA form, the CDR3 reads TGTGCCAGCAGTCGCGGTCACGGCGAGCAGTACTTC.

The chain combines TRBV11-1 with TRBJ2-5, with D perhaps matching TRBD2 (6 bases). CDR3 length equals 18 residues. The V end lost 5 bases, the J end lost 3 bases, and 25 bases lay between the germline ends. In germline, CDR1 is SGHAT, CDR2 FQDESV (reference sequence). The CDR3: CASSTGRGALNLEETQYF. The CDR3 DNA reads as TGTGCCAGCAGCACCGGCCGCGGGGCTCTTAACCTGGAAGAGACCCAGTACTTC.

This chain uses TRBV29-1 with TRBJ2-7; 11 bases match TRBD2. The J segment lost 2 bases and the V segment lost 4 bases, leaving 1 base of the junction unmatched. There are 13 residues in the CDR3. Germline CDR1 and CDR2: SQVTM and ANQGSEA. Written as DNA, the CDR3 is TGCAGCGTTGGTAGCGGGAGGGCCTACGAGCAGTACTTC. Protein product: CSVGSGRAYEQYF.

The chain carries TRBV30 and TRBJ1-1, with D possibly being TRBD1 (5 bases). The CDR3 is made up of 14 amino acids. CDR1 and CDR2 (germline): GTSNPN, SVGIG (reference sequence). V was cut by 2 bases and J by 5 bases, with 15 bases left in between. CDR3 region: CAWSPGRGQTEAFF. The CDR3 nucleotides read TGTGCCTGGAGTCCGGGGAGGGGCCAGACTGAAGCTTTCTTT.

This clone was counted a single time. One end of the junction does not line up with germline, which may come from a read error. Within the sample, other DNA sequences also encode this same CDR3. The chain combines TRBV6-5 with TRBJ2-7, with 7 bases lining up with TRBD1. The CDR3 covers 16 residues. The germline V gene has CDR1 MNHEY and CDR2 SVGAGI. For the CDR3, the DNA is TGCGCCAGCAGTTACCTAGGGTCAGACAGGGTCTACGAGCAGTACTTC. It translates to CASSYLGSDRVYEQYF.

The chain is built from TRBV5-1 and TRBJ2-7; TRBD2 aligns across 11 bases. Germline V gives CDR1 SGHRS, CDR2 YFSETQ. The junction had 11 bases not matched to a gene; V was cut back by 0 bases and J by 0 bases. This CDR3 comprises 19 residues. The CDR3 spells CASSLGASGRTRSSYEQYF. In nucleotides, the CDR3 is TGCGCCAGCAGCTTGGGGGCTAGCGGGAGGACCCGGAGCTCCTACGAGCAGTACTTC. Complete variable domain (other parts from reference TRBV5-1 and TRBJ2-7): KAGVTQTPRYLIKTRGQQVTLSCSPISGHRSVSWYQQTPGQGLQFLFEYFSETQRNKGNFPGRFSGRQFSNSRSEMNVSTLELGDSALYLCASSLGASGRTRSSYEQYFGPGTRLTVT.

The rearrangement joins TRBV11-2 to TRBJ2-7; D not certain. Germline loops: CDR1 SGHAT, CDR2 FQNNGV. Trimming left V 2 bases short and J 0 bases short, with 8 bases between. The CDR3 spans 14 residues. For the CDR3, the DNA is TGTGCCAGCAGCTTATTAGGACCCTCCTACGAGCAGTACTTC. This codes for CASSLLGPSYEQYF.

The table lists this clone with a count of one. The V gene is TRBV28, the J gene TRBJ2-3; 11 bases align to TRBD1. V trimming: 6 bases; J trimming: 4 bases; junction bases outside the gene matches: 9. Germline values: CDR1 MDHEN, CDR2 SYDVKM. The CDR3 has 16 amino acids. This chain's CDR3 is CASSRTGGGLADTQYF. The CDR3 DNA sequence: TGTGCCAGCAGCCGGACAGGGGGCGGATTAGCAGATACGCAGTATTTT.

V is TRBV7-6 and J is TRBJ2-7, with 9 bases lining up with TRBD2. J gave up 6 bases and V 5 bases, and 14 bases lay outside the gene matches. The germline V gene encodes CDR1 SGHVS and CDR2 FNYEAQ. CDR3 length: 16 amino acids. In nucleotides, the CDR3 is TGTGCCAGCAGCGCACTGCCGGGACTAGCTCAGGGCGAGCAGTACTTC. Its translation: CASSALPGLAQGEQYF.

The chain joins TRBV6-1 to TRBJ1-1, with D possibly TRBD1 on 5 matching bases. CDR1 and CDR2 (germline): MNHNS, SASEGT. This CDR3 region has 13 residues. The V end lost 4 bases, the J end lost 5 bases, and 11 bases lay between the germline ends. The CDR3 nucleotides are TGTGCCAGCAGTGTCGAGGGGTGGACTGAAGCTTTCTTT. This sequence encodes CASSVEGWTEAFF.

The chain joins TRBV5-1 to TRBJ1-1; no clear D gene. CDR3 length: 14 residues. With 5 bases removed from V and 0 bases from J, the gap between germline ends came to 11 bases. Germline-derived CDR1 and CDR2 are SGHRS and YFSETQ. This CDR3 reads CASSGGSVNTEAFF. CDR3 bases: TGCGCCAGCAGTGGCGGGTCGGTGAACACTGAAGCTTTCTTT.

This sequence joins TRBV29-1 and TRBJ2-7; D not certain. This CDR3 contains 12 residues. CDR1 and CDR2 (germline): SQVTM, ANQGSEA. The V gene lost 4 bases and the J gene lost 5 bases, with 12 bases spanning the gap. CDR3: CSVVEKTNEQYF. CDR3 bases: TGCAGCGTTGTAGAAAAAACGAACGAGCAGTACTTC.

The rearrangement links TRBV4-1 to TRBJ2-1, with D possibly matching TRBD2 (6 bases). This CDR3 has 16 residues. The V end lost 5 bases, the J end lost 6 bases, and 20 bases lay between the germline ends. Germline V CDR1 and CDR2: MGHRA, YSYEKL. In DNA form, the CDR3 reads TGCGCCAGCAGCTTACTGGAGGGCAGCCCAAGCAATGAGCAGTTCTTC. It encodes CASSLLEGSPSNEQFF.

The V call is TRBV7-7, the J call TRBJ2-1; the match to TRBD2 covers 12 bases. This CDR3 contains 15 residues. Trimming removed 5 bases from V and 7 bases from J; junction bases left unmatched: 6. Germline CDR1 is SSHAT and CDR2 is FNYEAQ (reference sequence). The CDR3 sequence is CASSPSGRGSNEQFF. CDR3 in DNA: TGTGCCAGCAGCCCTAGCGGGAGGGGGTCGAATGAGCAGTTCTTC.

The V gene is TRBV7-3, the J gene TRBJ2-6; perhaps TRBD1 as D (6 bases). V lost 5 bases to trimming and J lost 2 bases, with 13 bases between them. CDR1 is SGHTA and CDR2 is FQGTGA in the germline V gene. This CDR3 has 16 amino acids. The CDR3 DNA reads as TGTGCCAGCAGCCGGGTGGGGACACCTGGGGCCAACGTCCTGACTTTC. This encodes CASSRVGTPGANVLTF.